A selection of T cell receptor beta chains follows, all from one sample in a study of OX40 agonist ivuxolimab in advanced cancers. Some clones are missing from TCRdb's copy, which holds only in-frame ones; the method was immunoSEQ multiplex PCR. The profile shows about 61,000 clones, 80% to 95% of them singletons. Here the sequenced sample was CD4+ or CD8+ T cells sorted from blood, taken in a trial of the OX40 agonist ivuxolimab. The receptors were gathered from an adult with an advanced solid tumor such as melanoma, head and neck, liver or kidney cancer. CDR3s include the opening cysteine and the closing phenylalanine or tryptophan. The D gene is left open where the match is weak. A clone size is listed for some rows: how often the clone was seen (once, few, many), or a class if it is expanded.

clone size	CDR3 length	V gene	J gene	D gene	CDR3 DNA	CDR3 protein
NA	14	TRBV6-6	TRBJ1-2	NA	TGTGCCAGCAGTTACTCGAACTTTGGGGGTGGCTACACCTTC	CASSYSNFGGGYTF
NA	13	TRBV19	TRBJ2-5	NA	TGTGCCAGTAGTCAGGATCAGAAAGAGACCCAGTACTTC	CASSQDQKETQYF
NA	15	TRBV7-6	TRBJ2-1	NA	TGTGCCAGCAGCCCCCTCCCCTCTTCCTACAATGAGCAGTTCTTC	CASSPLPSSYNEQFF
NA	15	TRBV9	TRBJ2-2	NA	TGTGCCAGCAGCGTATCCGGTCCAACGACCGGGGAGCTGTTTTTT	CASSVSGPTTGELFF
NA	15	TRBV2	TRBJ1-1	NA	TGTGCCAGCCCTGACTTAGGATCAGGGGTCACTGAAGCTTTCTTT	CASPDLGSGVTEAFF
NA	13	TRBV6-5	TRBJ1-2	NA	TGTGCCAGCGTTGGGGGGGCTTGGTATGGCTACACCTTC	CASVGGAWYGYTF
NA	13	TRBV5-1	TRBJ2-1	NA	TGCGCCAGCTCTAGCGTTTCCTACAATGAGCAGTTCTTC	CASSSVSYNEQFF
NA	15	TRBV7-9	TRBJ2-1	NA	TGTGCCAGCAGCTCCTCGGGTCTAGCGTACAATGAGCAGTTCTTC	CASSSSGLAYNEQFF
NA	17	TRBV23-1	TRBJ1-6	NA	TGCGCCAGCAGTCCTCAAAGTGCGTACTCCTATAATTCACCCCTCCACTTT	CASSPQSAYSYNSPLHF
NA	12	TRBV2	TRBJ2-1	TRBD1	TGTGCCACCTTAACAGGGGGGAATGAGCAGTTCTTC	CATLTGGNEQFF
NA	11	TRBV6-6	TRBJ1-1	NA	TGTGCCAGCACCCAGGGGACTGAAGCTTTCTTT	CASTQGTEAFF
NA	11	TRBV4-2	TRBJ2-7	NA	TGTGCCAGCAGCTTCGGGGACGAGCAGTACTTC	CASSFGDEQYF
many	18	TRBV13	TRBJ2-4	TRBD2	TGTGCCAGCAGCCCCCGGGACGGGGGGTCACTAGCCAAAAACATTCAGTACTTC	CASSPRDGGSLAKNIQYF
NA	16	TRBV10-3	TRBJ1-5	NA	TGTGCCATCAGTGAGTCAAACAGCAATAGCAATCAGCCCCAGCATTTT	CAISESNSNSNQPQHF
NA	15	TRBV6-1	TRBJ1-3	NA	TGTGCCAGCAGTGGACGACACCGCTCTGGAAACACCATATATTTT	CASSGRHRSGNTIYF
NA	15	TRBV7-9	TRBJ2-7	TRBD2	TGTGCCAGCAGCTTAGAGGTGCGGGGGGCCTACGAGCAGTACTTC	CASSLEVRGAYEQYF
NA	15	TRBV9	TRBJ2-1	TRBD2	TGTGCCAGCAGCGCGTCCGGACTAGAAAGCAATGAGCAGTTCTTC	CASSASGLESNEQFF
NA	15	TRBV4-1	TRBJ1-1	NA	TGCGCCAGCAGCCAAGTGTTGAGACTGAACACTGAAGCTTTCTTT	CASSQVLRLNTEAFF
NA	14	TRBV25-1	TRBJ1-2	NA	TGTGCCAGCAGGGGGAGGGACGTCCGGCGTGGCTACACCTTC	CASRGRDVRRGYTF
few	14	TRBV29-1	TRBJ2-5	NA	TGCAGCGTTGAAGAGGAGACCGGGGCTGGGACCCAGTACTTC	CSVEEETGAGTQYF
NA	13	TRBV7-8	TRBJ2-1	NA	TGTGCCAGCAGTTCCCGACCCGAAGCAGGGCAGTTCTTC	CASSSRPEAGQFF
NA	18	TRBV9	TRBJ2-2	TRBD1	TGTGCCAGCAGCGTAGAGCCAGGGACAGCTACGAACACCGGGGAGCTGTTTTTT	CASSVEPGTATNTGELFF
NA	13	TRBV6-6	TRBJ2-4	NA	TGTGCCAGCAGTTACCTGCTACTAGTTTTCCAGTACTTC	CASSYLLLVFQYF
NA	15	TRBV6-5	TRBJ1-3	TRBD1	TGTGCCAGCACCGACAGGGCCAGCTCTGGAAACACCATATATTTT	CASTDRASSGNTIYF
NA	14	TRBV7-9	TRBJ2-5	TRBD1	TGTGCCAGCAGCGGCGACAGGGTTTGGGAGACCCAGTACTTC	CASSGDRVWETQYF
NA	15	TRBV9	TRBJ1-2	TRBD1	TGTGCCAGCAGCGTAGGGACAGGGGGCAACTATGGCTACACCTTC	CASSVGTGGNYGYTF
NA	10	TRBV19	TRBJ1-1	NA	TGTGCCAGTGGGCCTTATTCAGCTTTCTTT	CASGPYSAFF
NA	15	TRBV29-1	TRBJ2-2	TRBD1	TGCAGCGTTGTCCCGGGACAGGCGAACACCGGGGAGCTGTTTTTT	CSVVPGQANTGELFF
NA	10	TRBV30	TRBJ2-7	NA	TGTGCCTGTGGGTCCTACGAGCAGTACTTC	CACGSYEQYF
once	14	TRBV4-2	TRBJ2-7	NA	TGTGCCAGCAGCCAAGATGGGTCGGCCTACGAGCAGTACTTC	CASSQDGSAYEQYF
NA	14	TRBV7-2	TRBJ2-2	NA	TGTGCCAGCAGCTGGAGGGGGGGAACCGGGGAGCTGTTTTTT	CASSWRGGTGELFF
NA	14	TRBV4-1	TRBJ1-4	NA	TGCGCCAGCAGCCTCAGGGAGGCTAATGAAAAACTGTTTTTT	CASSLREANEKLFF
NA	17	TRBV5-6	TRBJ1-4	TRBD1	TGTGCCAGCAGCTCCTGGACAGGGGATACAACTAATGAAAAACTGTTTTTT	CASSSWTGDTTNEKLFF
NA	12	TRBV6-5	TRBJ1-5	NA	TGTGCCAGCAGGGGCGCGGGACAGCCCCAGCATTTT	CASRGAGQPQHF
NA	14	TRBV7-9	TRBJ2-7	TRBD1	TGTGCCAGCAGTAACCGGGACAGCGATTACGAGCAGTACTTC	CASSNRDSDYEQYF
NA	15	TRBV15	TRBJ1-3	NA	TGTGCCACCAGCAGGGTCAGGACAGTTGGGGACACCATATATTTT	CATSRVRTVGDTIYF
NA	13	TRBV7-9	TRBJ1-2	TRBD1	TGTGCCAGCAGCTTGGAGACAGGGGTAGGCTACACCTTC	CASSLETGVGYTF